The rows below give T cell receptor beta chains drawn from one sample of a study of blood T cell repertoires in COVID-19. Assay used: immunoSEQ multiplex PCR; TCRdb lists only in-frame clones, some missing. The sample holds 150,000 to 200,000 clones, roughly 85% seen once. Source material: peripheral blood. Source of these receptors: a woman aged 80 or older with active or convalescent COVID-19. The CDR3 runs from the conserved cysteine through the conserved F or W. D genes are given only for firm matches. Part of the rows lack a size; the others show once, few, many or a class for expanded clones.

v_call	d_call	j_call	clone_size	cdr3_nt	cdr3_aa
TRBV3-1/TRBV3-2	-	TRBJ2-7	-	TGTGCCAGCAGCCCGATAAGGGGAATCGGCGAGCAGTACTTC	CASSPIRGIGEQYF
TRBV28	TRBD1	TRBJ1-2	-	TGTGCCAGCAGTTTATCCGGGACAGGGAATGGCTACACCTTC	CASSLSGTGNGYTF
TRBV5-1	TRBD2	TRBJ2-1	once	TGCGCCAGCAGCTTAATGCGACTAGCGGGAGGTTTTAATGAGCAGTTCTTC	CASSLMRLAGGFNEQFF
TRBV10-1	TRBD2	TRBJ2-7	-	TGCGCCAGCAGTGAGTGGGAGGGGTCCTACGAGCAGTACTTC	CASSEWEGSYEQYF
TRBV5-4	-	TRBJ1-2	few	TGTGCCAGCAGCTTTTTCCAAGGAGTCTATGGCTACACCTTC	CASSFFQGVYGYTF
TRBV28	-	TRBJ1-2	-	TGTGCCAGCGGAAACCTTGTGGGCCTTATTAACTATGGCTACACCTTC	CASGNLVGLINYGYTF
TRBV9	TRBD2	TRBJ2-1	once	TGTGCCAGCAGCGTTCCATCTAGCGGGCTCTCCTACAATGAGCAGTTCTTC	CASSVPSSGLSYNEQFF
TRBV5-4	TRBD2	TRBJ2-7	-	TGTGCCAGCAGCGTGGGACTAGCGGGTTCCCTCTCCTACGAGCAGTACTTC	CASSVGLAGSLSYEQYF
TRBV5-1	TRBD1	TRBJ2-4	-	TGCGCCAGCAGCTCCGGACAGGGAGGAAACATTCAGTACTTC	CASSSGQGGNIQYF
TRBV9	TRBD1	TRBJ1-2	-	TGTGCCAGCAGCGCCACTAGGGGGCTCCATGGCTACACCTTC	CASSATRGLHGYTF
TRBV13	TRBD1	TRBJ1-4	-	TGTGCCAGCAGCTTAGGGGGACAGGGCAATGAAAAACTGTTTTTT	CASSLGGQGNEKLFF
TRBV19	TRBD2	TRBJ2-2	-	TGTGCCAGTAGTATTGCGGGGGATACCGGGGAGCTGTTTTTT	CASSIAGDTGELFF
TRBV7-9	TRBD1	TRBJ2-2	-	TGTGCCAGCAGCTCCAGACAGGGCTGGGGGGAGCTGTTTTTT	CASSSRQGWGELFF
TRBV5-1	TRBD2	TRBJ2-1	-	TGCGCCAGCAGCTTGCAGGGACTGGGGGGGAATGAGCAGTTCTTC	CASSLQGLGGNEQFF
TRBV5-1	TRBD2	TRBJ2-1	-	TGCGCCAGCAGCGGGGGACTAGCGGGACTTGAGCAGTTCTTC	CASSGGLAGLEQFF
TRBV5-1	-	TRBJ2-7	once	TGCGCCAGCAGCAATATACAGGGTAGCTCCTACGAGCAGTACTTC	CASSNIQGSSYEQYF
TRBV7-2	-	TRBJ2-3	-	TGTGCCAGCAGCCTAAACAGAGATACGCAGTATTTT	CASSLNRDTQYF
TRBV3-1/TRBV3-2	TRBD2	TRBJ2-1	-	TGTGCCAGCAGTCCGACCCCGGGACTATCAATGAATGAGCAGTTCTTC	CASSPTPGLSMNEQFF
TRBV21-1	-	TRBJ2-7	-	TGTGCCAGCAGCAAATGCGGACTAGCGGGTGGAGAGCAGTACTTC	CASSKCGLAGGEQYF
TRBV12-3/TRBV12-4	TRBD1	TRBJ2-7	-	TGTGCCAGCATCCCGGGACAGGGCAACGAGCAGTACTTC	CASIPGQGNEQYF
TRBV7-6	TRBD1	TRBJ1-5	few	TGTGCCAGCAGCTTAGGACAGGGTGGTATTCAGCCCCAGCATTTT	CASSLGQGGIQPQHF
TRBV25-1	-	TRBJ1-2	once	TGTGCCAGTGAAAAGGAGGGGCTGGGTGGCTACACCTTC	CASEKEGLGGYTF
TRBV19	TRBD1	TRBJ1-1	-	TGTGCCAGTAGTACCAGACAGGGGGCGGTGAGAACTGAAGCTTTCTTT	CASSTRQGAVRTEAFF
TRBV15	-	TRBJ1-2	few	TGTGCCACCAGCAGTGAGACAGCGAACTATGGCTACACCTTC	CATSSETANYGYTF
TRBV7-9	-	TRBJ1-1	-	TGTGCCAGCAGCTTAGAATCCGGGGCTGAAGCTTTCTTT	CASSLESGAEAFF
TRBV2	TRBD1	TRBJ1-1	-	TGTGCCAGCACCTGGGGGACAGGCGGGAACACTGAAGCTTTCTTT	CASTWGTGGNTEAFF
TRBV27	-	TRBJ1-1	-	TGTGCCAGCAGTTTATGGGGGGGGGCGTCTCCCACTGAAGCTTTCTTT	CASSLWGGASPTEAFF
TRBV9	-	TRBJ2-1	-	TGTGCCAGCAGCGTACAAGACAGGTCCTACAATGAGCAGTTCTTC	CASSVQDRSYNEQFF